The 13 T cell receptor beta chains given below trace back to one sample, sequenced in a study of CD8 T cells in ankylosing spondylitis. Overall study findings and caveats: A TCR beta motif of 8 or 9 highly homologous variants appeared characteristic of ankylosing spondylitis blood.

Antigens of these TCRs are unknown. TCRdb redid the calling of the 5' RACE reads with MiXCR, one entry per CDR3 protein. The sample holds around 490,000 distinct CDR3 sequences, over 4% seen once. The specimen sequenced was blood, either unsorted or a sorted T cell fraction (not recorded which). The receptor set was obtained from a male donor with ankylosing spondylitis.

This clonotype was observed a few times. The chain is built from TRBV7-2 and TRBJ2-1; perhaps D is TRBD1 or TRBD2 (5 bases each). The CDR3 sequence is 14 residues long. CDR1 and CDR2 (germline): SGHTA, FQGNSA. The ends were cut back, 1 base at V and 10 bases at J, with 14 bases in the middle. The CDR3, as DNA: TGTGCCAGCAGCTTAGGGGGCCTCCCGGGGGAGCAGTTCTTC. The encoded protein is CASSLGGLPGEQFF.

This clonotype was counted ten times or more. V gene TRBV5-1 combines with J gene TRBJ2-7, with 7 bases aligning to TRBD1. CDR3 size: 15 residues. The J segment lost 2 bases and the V segment lost 3 bases, leaving 8 bases of the junction unmatched. Germline loops: CDR1 SGHRS, CDR2 YFSETQ. The CDR3 is CASSSRTGSPYEQYF. The CDR3, as DNA: TGCGCCAGCAGCTCACGGACAGGTTCCCCCTACGAGCAGTACTTC.

Concerning this clonotype itself: A much larger clone sits a single nucleotide away, making a read error possible. The chain carries TRBV7-2 and TRBJ1-3; tentatively, D is TRBD1 (5 bases). V lost 5 bases and J 9 bases, leaving 11 bases between the germline ends. This CDR3 has 12 residues. Germline CDR1 SGHTA, CDR2 FQGNSA. For the CDR3, the DNA is TGTGCCAGCAGCAGTAGACAGAGCACCATATATTTT. The encoded protein is CASSSRQSTIYF.

This clonotype was observed a few times. This rearrangement joins TRBV28 to TRBJ2-6; D might be TRBD1 or TRBD2, each matching 5 bases. The V gene lost 2 bases and the J gene lost 0 bases, with 14 bases spanning the gap. The CDR3 spans 18 residues. Germline loops: CDR1 MDHEN, CDR2 SYDVKM. CDR3 coding DNA: TGTGCCAGCAGTTTAGAGGGCAGGGTTTTCTCTGGGGCCAACGTCCTGACTTTC. This gives the protein CASSLEGRVFSGANVLTF.

This clonotype occurred many times. The chain employs TRBV15 and TRBJ1-2, with 7 nucleotides matching TRBD1. The germline CDR1 and CDR2 sequences are LNHNV and YYDKDF (reference sequence). V lost 1 base and J lost 5; bases outside the gene matches: 7. This CDR3 region has 15 residues. The CDR3 DNA follows: TGTGCCACCAGCAGAGGGGCAGGGGGTTTTTATGGCTACACCTTC. Protein: CATSRGAGGFYGYTF.

The V call is TRBV6-1, the J call TRBJ1-1; no firm D call. The CDR3 runs 14 residues. Germline CDR1 MNHNS, CDR2 SASEGT. The V end lost 6 bases, the J end lost 6 bases, and 17 bases lay between the germline ends. CDR3 amino acids: CASRRVRLVAEAFF. As DNA, the CDR3 is TGTGCCAGCAGGCGGGTCCGACTTGTAGCTGAAGCTTTCTTT.

This clonotype was seen repeatedly, ten times or more. V usage is TRBV7-3 and J usage is TRBJ2-1, with 7 bases matching TRBD2. Germline CDR1 is SGHTA and CDR2 is FQGTGA. The CDR3 is 13 residues long. Trimming cost V 5 bases and J 5 bases; bases outside gene matches: 3. CDR3 sequence: CASSPGTNNEQFF. CDR3 coding DNA: TGTGCCAGCAGCCCCGGGACTAACAATGAGCAGTTCTTC.

This clonotype was recorded many times. This chain uses TRBV27 with TRBJ1-1, with D unresolved. The V gene's germline CDR1 is MNHEY and CDR2 SMNVEV (reference sequence). V was clipped by 3 bases and J by 4 bases, with 12 bases between them. The CDR3 length is 14 residues. DNA for the CDR3: TGTGCCAGCAGTTTGAAGGGTTGGGGCACTGAAGCTTTCTTT. As protein: CASSLKGWGTEAFF.

On this clonotype itself: With a much larger clone just one base away, this may be a read error. This CDR3 is missing its conserved last phenylalanine or tryptophan, likely due to a read error. The chain recombines TRBV20-1 with TRBJ2-1; D is perhaps TRBD1 or TRBD2 (5 bases each). The ends were cut back, 3 bases at V and 6 bases at J, with 21 bases in the middle. The CDR3 has 16 amino acids. Germline loops: CDR1 DFQATT, CDR2 SNEGSKA (reference sequence). CDR3 protein: CSASDIEAGDVNEQFI. CDR3 DNA: TGCAGTGCTAGTGATATCGAGGCCGGGGACGTCAATGAGCAGTTCATC.

There are a few counts of this clonotype. The chain links TRBV6-1 to TRBJ2-2; D unclear. Germline loops: CDR1 MNHNS, CDR2 SASEGT. This CDR3 spans 15 amino acids. The ends were cut back, 3 bases at V and 0 bases at J, with 8 bases in the middle. The chain's CDR3 is CASSDGVPNTGELFF. Written as DNA, the CDR3 is TGTGCCAGCAGTGATGGGGTCCCGAACACCGGGGAGCTGTTTTTT.

This clonotype was seen ten or more times. The chain is built from TRBV5-1 and TRBJ2-5, with 7 bases lining up with TRBD2. Per germline, CDR1 SGHRS and CDR2 YFSETQ. The CDR3 length is 15 residues. The junction had 10 bases not matched to a gene; V was cut back by 3 bases and J by 5 bases. The CDR3 region has the DNA TGCGCCAGCAGCTCCGGGAGGTCGGAGGTGGAGACCCAGTACTTC. Protein: CASSSGRSEVETQYF. The entire variable domain, with the rest obtained from reference TRBV5-1 and TRBJ2-5, is as follows: KAGVTQTPRYLIKTRGQQVTLSCSPISGHRSVSWYQQTPGQGLQFLFEYFSETQRNKGNFPGRFSGRQFSNSRSEMNVSTLELGDSALYLCASSSGRSEVETQYFGPGTRLLVL.

This clonotype was seen repeatedly, ten times or more. At one boundary the junction diverges from the germline segment, which might be a read error. The chain employs TRBV20-1 and TRBJ1-5, with TRBD1 matching over 8 bases. Germline lookup yields CDR1 DFQATT and CDR2 SNEGSKA (reference sequence). This CDR3 region has 13 residues. The CDR3 loop is CSAGDRGNQPQHF. Written as DNA, the CDR3 is TGCAGTGCTGGAGACAGGGGTAATCAGCCCCAGCATTTT.

At least ten counts were recorded for this clonotype. The chain employs TRBV5-1 and TRBJ1-3; tentatively, D is TRBD1 (5 bases). Germline CDR1 SGHRS, CDR2 YFSETQ. V lost 5 bases, J lost 4 bases, and 28 bases lay in between. The CDR3 extends over 19 amino acids. CDR3 sequence (DNA): TGCGCCAGCAGAAGAAAACCGGACGGGACCTCTCTAGGAGGAAACACCATATATTTT. Translation: CASRRKPDGTSLGGNTIYF.